This entry lists 26 T cell receptor beta chains sequenced from one sample in a study of blood T cells in healthy people across ages. A second roughly 6 to 12 cycle PCR used barcoded and J-beta primers. Each CDR3 protein gets one entry after TCRdb re-called the 5' RACE reads with MiXCR. The data show 1.4 million or so distinct CDR3 sequences, roughly two fifths seen once. Sequenced: blood. The source is a woman younger than 30 in good health.

The rearrangement links TRBV18 to TRBJ2-1, with 8 bases identical to TRBD1. CDR3 length: 16 residues. Germline V lookup: CDR1 KGHSH, CDR2 LQKENI. The V and J ends lost 3 bases and 4 bases, in that order; junction bases with no gene match: 8. CDR3 region: CASSPIGTGAYNEQFF. Written as DNA, the CDR3 is TGTGCCAGCTCACCGATCGGGACAGGCGCATACAATGAGCAGTTCTTC.

This chain connects TRBV7-2 to TRBJ1-1, with a tentative D call TRBD1 (6 bases). The CDR3 is 12 amino acids. Germline CDR1 SGHTA, CDR2 FQGNSA. Trimming left V 11 bases short and J 8 bases short, with 18 bases between. The CDR3 region is CAVLRGWGEAFF. DNA of the CDR3: TGTGCCGTACTCAGGGGCTGGGGGGAAGCTTTCTTT.

This clonotype was seen a handful of times. The V gene is TRBV27, the J gene TRBJ2-6, with 10 bases fitting TRBD1. The CDR3 covers 17 residues. V lost 4 bases and J lost 0; bases outside the gene matches: 3. Germline assignment: CDR1 MNHEY and CDR2 SMNVEV (reference sequence). This chain's CDR3 is CASSWTGGVSGANVLTF. CDR3 bases: TGTGCCAGCAGTTGGACAGGGGGAGTCTCTGGGGCCAACGTCCTGACTTTC. Combining the CDR3 with reference TRBV27 and TRBJ2-6 gives the whole variable domain EAQVTQNPRYLITVTGKKLTVTCSQNMNHEYMSWYRQDPGLGLRQIYYSMNVEVTDKGDVPEGYKVSRKEKRNFPLILESPSPNQTSLYFCASSWTGGVSGANVLTFGAGSRLTVL.

This sequence joins TRBV7-9 and TRBJ2-1; 9 bases map to TRBD2. The CDR3 is 17 residues long. Germline V CDR1 and CDR2: SEHNR, FQNEAQ (reference sequence). With 1 base clipped from V and 2 bases from J, the junction kept 6 bases outside the gene matches. DNA of the CDR3: TGTGCCAGCAGCTTAGATTACGCGGGGGGGCCCTACAATGAGCAGTTCTTC. Translating gives CASSLDYAGGPYNEQFF.

This clonotype was seen a handful of times. The chain links TRBV9 to TRBJ1-2; tentative D call: TRBD1 (5 bases). The CDR3 has 16 residues. Germline CDR1 and CDR2: SGDLS and YYNGEE. Trimming left V 4 bases short and J 4 bases short, with 20 bases between. In DNA, the CDR3 is TGTGCCAGCAGCCTCACAGGAGCCGAAAGGCTCTATGGCTACACCTTC. Translation: CASSLTGAERLYGYTF.

V usage is TRBV19 and J usage is TRBJ1-2; the match to TRBD1 covers 7 bases. Trimming took 10 bases from V and 2 from J; bases not matched to a gene: 10. Germline V lookup: CDR1 LNHDA, CDR2 SQIVND (reference sequence). The CDR3 extends over 14 amino acids. The CDR3 sequence is CATATGRGNYGYTF. The CDR3 DNA sequence: TGTGCCACCGCGACAGGGCGGGGGAACTATGGCTACACCTTC.

This clonotype occurred once. The chain carries TRBV15 and TRBJ2-1; 8 bases match TRBD1. Germline-derived CDR1 and CDR2 are LNHNV and YYDKDF (reference sequence). V lost 3 bases and J lost 8; bases outside the gene matches: 3. The CDR3 has 13 residues. The DNA of the CDR3 is TGTGCCACCAGCAGGGACAGGGTATATGAGCAGTTCTTC. Amino acids: CATSRDRVYEQFF.

The chain joins TRBV29-1 to TRBJ2-4; tentatively, D is TRBD1 (5 bases). The end of the DNA fits TRBJ2-7 better, so the J call may be wrong. The CDR3 has 15 residues. The germline V gene encodes CDR1 SQVTM and CDR2 ANQGSEA. The CDR3 loop reads CSVGPRQVGIYEQYF. The CDR3 region has the DNA TGCAGCGTGGGGCCCAGACAAGTGGGGATCTACGAGCAGTACTTC.

This clonotype was recorded a few times. The genes are TRBV20-1 and TRBJ2-5, with a weak D call TRBD1 (5 bases). Looked up from germline, CDR1 is DFQATT and CDR2 is SNEGSKA (reference sequence). The CDR3 consists of 13 residues. Trimming removed 6 bases from V and 11 bases from J, with 22 bases in between. CDR3 sequence: CSASSQLDNEQYF. Written as DNA, the CDR3 is TGCAGTGCCAGTTCACAACTGGACAATGAGCAGTACTTC.

The rearrangement joins TRBV6-2 or TRBV6-3 to TRBJ1-1; 10 nucleotides line up with TRBD1. The length of the CDR3 is 15 residues. Germline CDR1 reads MNHEY; CDR2 reads SVGEGT. Trimming cost V 7 bases and J 4 bases; bases outside gene matches: 9. The CDR3 bases are TGTGCCAGCATTACACCGGGACAGGGGAGCACTGAAGCTTTCTTT. This translates into CASITPGQGSTEAFF.

The J gene is TRBJ2-3, the V gene TRBV6-1, with D maybe TRBD1 (6 bases). Deletions cut 2 bases from V and 4 bases from J, with 7 bases between. The CDR3 runs to 13 residues. Per germline, CDR1 MNHNS and CDR2 SASEGT. The CDR3 loop is CASSEQGSDTQYF. The CDR3 DNA reads as TGTGCCAGCAGTGAACAGGGGTCAGATACGCAGTATTTT.

This chain uses TRBV30 with TRBJ2-5; 11 nucleotides align to TRBD1. The junction had 8 bases not matched to a gene; V was cut back by 8 bases and J by 6 bases. The V gene's germline CDR1 is GTSNPN and CDR2 SVGIG (reference sequence). The CDR3 consists of 13 residues. The CDR3 DNA follows: TGTGCCAGAGGACAGGGGGCGACGAAGACCCAGTACTTC. Amino acids: CARGQGATKTQYF. Filled out from reference TRBV30 and TRBJ2-5, the complete variable domain reads SQTIHQWPATLVQPVGSPLSLECTVEGTSNPNLYWYRQAAGRGLQLLFYSVGIGQISSEVPQNLSASRPQDRQFILSSKKLLLSDSGFYLCARGQGATKTQYFGPGTRLLVL.

This clonotype came up a few times. The chain is built from TRBV20-1 and TRBJ2-7; D is unresolved. The CDR3 runs 13 residues. The germline gives CDR1 DFQATT, CDR2 SNEGSKA (reference sequence). The ends were cut back, 0 bases at V and 3 bases at J, with 9 bases in the middle. CDR3 in amino acids: CSARDYDIYEQYF. For the CDR3, the DNA is TGCAGTGCTAGAGATTACGACATCTACGAGCAGTACTTC.

This rearrangement joins TRBV20-1 to TRBJ2-7, with D perhaps matching TRBD1 (7 bases). V lost 0 bases and J lost 0, with 12 bases in between. CDR3 length: 15 amino acids. The germline CDR1 and CDR2 sequences are DFQATT and SNEGSKA (reference sequence). The CDR3 sequence is CSARDPRGDSYEQYF. Here the CDR3 DNA reads TGCAGTGCTAGAGACCCCAGGGGGGACTCCTACGAGCAGTACTTC.

This clonotype was counted between two and nine times. The chain recombines TRBV20-1 with TRBJ2-7; 9 bases are a match to TRBD2. CDR3 length: 15 residues. The V gene end was trimmed by 5 bases and the J gene end by 5 bases; junction bases not matched to a gene: 13. CDR1 is DFQATT and CDR2 is SNEGSKA in the germline V gene (reference sequence). CDR3: CSALKSLAGWNEQYF. The CDR3 nucleotides are TGCAGTGCTCTGAAATCGCTAGCGGGATGGAACGAGCAGTACTTC.

This clonotype was seen a handful of times. The V gene is TRBV4-1, the J gene TRBJ2-1; 7 bases fit TRBD2. The CDR3 extends over 17 amino acids. Trimming cost V 3 bases and J 8 bases; bases outside gene matches: 16. Germline V CDR1 and CDR2: MGHRA, YSYEKL. DNA of the CDR3: TGCGCCAGCAGCCAGCTGGAATGGGCTAGCGGTAAATATGAGCAGTTCTTC. This encodes CASSQLEWASGKYEQFF.

In this sample, this clonotype turned up a few times. The chain employs TRBV20-1 and TRBJ2-4; D might be TRBD1 or TRBD2, each matching 5 bases. Trimming took off 4 bases at V and 1 base at J, with 20 bases between the two ends. This CDR3 has 17 residues. Germline lookup yields CDR1 DFQATT and CDR2 SNEGSKA (reference sequence). The CDR3 is CSATHLRSEGAKNIQYF. DNA of the CDR3: TGCAGTGCTACTCACCTCCGGTCCGAGGGGGCCAAAAACATTCAGTACTTC.

This clonotype showed up just a few times. An end of the junction differs from the germline gene, which may be a read error. The chain joins TRBV7-7 to TRBJ2-2; a possible D gene is TRBD1 (5 bases). The CDR3 length is 13 residues. Germline V gene data show CDR1 as SSHAT and CDR2 as FNYEAQ (reference sequence). The CDR3 loop reads CASSLLRAGELFF. CDR3 coding DNA: TGTGCTAGCAGCCTACTCAGGGCCGGGGAGCTGTTTTTT. The variable domain in full, with the rest retrieved from reference TRBV7-7 and TRBJ2-2, is GAGVSQSPRYKVTKRGQDVTLRCDPISSHATLYWYQQALGQGPEFLTYFNYEAQPDKSGLPSDRFSAERPEGSISTLTIQRTEQRDSAMYRCASSLLRAGELFFGEGSRLTVL.

This clonotype was detected only a few times. J is TRBJ2-3 and V is TRBV20-1; no reliable D call. With 3 bases removed from V and 4 bases from J, the gap between germline ends came to 8 bases. The CDR3 has 12 residues. The germline V gene has CDR1 DFQATT and CDR2 SNEGSKA (reference sequence). CDR3 region: CSASIPSDTQYF. The CDR3 coding sequence is TGCAGTGCTAGTATCCCCTCAGATACGCAGTATTTT.

This clonotype was seen a handful of times. The J gene is TRBJ1-5, the V gene TRBV27; D unresolved. CDR1 and CDR2 (germline): MNHEY, SMNVEV (reference sequence). The germline V and J ends were trimmed by 1 base and 4 bases, with 11 bases remaining between them. The CDR3 is 15 residues long. The CDR3 protein is CASSLFAGGNQPQHF. The CDR3 DNA is TGTGCCAGCAGTTTATTTGCAGGAGGGAATCAGCCCCAGCATTTT.

The chain uses TRBV9 and TRBJ2-3; 15 positions agree with TRBD2. The CDR3 is made up of 15 amino acids. Per germline, CDR1 SGDLS and CDR2 YYNGEE. V shed 9 bases and J 7 bases; nucleotides not matched to a gene: 9. CDR3 nucleotides: TGTGCCAAGCGGACTAGCGGGGGGGCGCAAAATACGCAGTATTTT. It specifies CAKRTSGGAQNTQYF. Full variable domain (rest looked up from reference TRBV9 and TRBJ2-3): DSGVTQTPKHLITATGQRVTLRCSPRSGDLSVYWYQQSLDQGLQFLIQYYNGEERAKGNILERFSAQQFPDLHSELNLSSLELGDSALYFCAKRTSGGAQNTQYFGPGTRLTVL.

This clonotype was seen many times. The chain joins TRBV29-1 to TRBJ2-1; D is ambiguous. V dropped 3 bases and J dropped 0 bases, with 6 bases sitting between them. CDR1 is SQVTM and CDR2 is ANQGSEA in the germline V gene. CDR3 length equals 13 residues. The DNA for the CDR3 is TGCAGCGTTGAGAGGATCTCCTACAATGAGCAGTTCTTC. Amino acid sequence: CSVERISYNEQFF.

The table lists this clonotype with a count of one. The chain combines TRBV6-5 with TRBJ1-2; TRBD1 is a possible D gene (6 bases). The CDR3 loop spans 13 amino acids. In germline, CDR1 is MNHEY, CDR2 SVGAGI. V was cut by 2 bases and J by 8 bases, with 12 bases left in between. CDR3 sequence: CASSYAGARGYTF. In DNA form, the CDR3 reads TGTGCCAGCAGTTACGCGGGGGCGCGAGGCTACACCTTC.

This sequence joins TRBV27 and TRBJ2-3; D is possibly TRBD1 (5 bases). This CDR3 region has 15 residues. V shed 3 bases and J shed 3 bases, with 13 bases lying between them. The germline CDR1 and CDR2 sequences are MNHEY and SMNVEV (reference sequence). CDR3: CASSLLQELTDTQYF. The CDR3 region has the DNA TGTGCCAGCAGTTTGTTACAGGAACTAACAGATACGCAGTATTTT.

This clonotype was found a few times. This chain links TRBV7-2 with TRBJ1-6; 9 bases agree with TRBD1. J gave up 10 bases and V 2 bases, and 9 bases lay outside the gene matches. This CDR3 spans 16 amino acids. CDR1 and CDR2 (germline): SGHTA, FQGNSA. CDR3 in amino acids: CASSLKWGQGLSPLHF. The CDR3 DNA follows: TGTGCCAGCAGCTTAAAGTGGGGACAGGGTCTCTCACCCCTCCACTTT. The variable domain in full, with the rest retrieved from reference TRBV7-2 and TRBJ1-6, is GAGVSQSPSNKVTEKGKDVELRCDPISGHTALYWYRQSLGQGLEFLIYFQGNSAPDKSGLPSDRFSAERTGGSVSTLTIQRTQQEDSAVYLCASSLKWGQGLSPLHFGNGTRLTVT.

This clonotype was detected a few times. This CDR3 is CASSLGLIANYGYTF. The CDR3 DNA sequence: TGTGCCAGCAGCTTAGGCCTGATAGCTAACTATGGCTACACCTTC. The rearrangement joins TRBV7-9 to TRBJ1-2; D gene ambiguous. Trimming left V 1 base short and J 0 bases short, with 9 bases between. This CDR3 is 15 amino acids long. Germline V gene sequence: CDR1 SEHNR, CDR2 FQNEAQ (reference sequence).